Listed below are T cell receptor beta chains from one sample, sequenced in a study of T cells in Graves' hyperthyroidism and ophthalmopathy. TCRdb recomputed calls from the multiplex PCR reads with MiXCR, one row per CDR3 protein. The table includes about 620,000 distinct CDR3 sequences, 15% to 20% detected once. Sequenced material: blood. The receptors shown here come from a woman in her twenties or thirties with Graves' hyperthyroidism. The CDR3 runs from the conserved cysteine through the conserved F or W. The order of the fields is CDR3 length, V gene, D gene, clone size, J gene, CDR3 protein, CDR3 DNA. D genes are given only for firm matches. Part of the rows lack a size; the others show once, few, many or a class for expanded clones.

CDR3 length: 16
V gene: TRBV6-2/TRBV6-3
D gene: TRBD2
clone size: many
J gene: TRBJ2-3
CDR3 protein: CASSYSMGLDADTQYF
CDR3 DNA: TGTGCCAGCAGTTACTCGATGGGACTAGACGCAGATACGCAGTATTTT

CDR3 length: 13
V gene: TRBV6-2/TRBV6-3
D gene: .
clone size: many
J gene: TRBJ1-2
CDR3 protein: CASSYSVGYGYTF
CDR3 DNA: TGTGCCAGCAGTTACTCTGTGGGGTATGGCTACACCTTC

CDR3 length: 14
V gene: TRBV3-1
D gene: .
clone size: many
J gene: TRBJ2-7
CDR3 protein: CASSQDHLFNEQYF
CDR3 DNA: TGTGCCAGCAGCCAAGATCATCTTTTCAACGAGCAGTACTTC

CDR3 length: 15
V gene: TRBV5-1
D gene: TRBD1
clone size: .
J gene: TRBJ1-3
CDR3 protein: CASSLEGASGNTIYF
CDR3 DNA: TGCGCCAGCAGCTTGGAGGGGGCCTCTGGAAACACCATATATTTT

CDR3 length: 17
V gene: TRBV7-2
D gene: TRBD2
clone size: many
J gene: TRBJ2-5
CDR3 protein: CASSFRTSGRARETQYF
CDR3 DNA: TGTGCCAGCAGCTTTAGGACTAGCGGGAGGGCCAGGGAGACCCAGTACTTC

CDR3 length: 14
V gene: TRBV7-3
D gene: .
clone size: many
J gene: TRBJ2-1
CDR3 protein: CATSGPGATGEQFF
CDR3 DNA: TGTGCCACCTCGGGGCCTGGCGCTACGGGGGAGCAGTTCTTC

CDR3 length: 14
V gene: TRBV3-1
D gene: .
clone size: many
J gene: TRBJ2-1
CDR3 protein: CASSGLLEAHEQFF
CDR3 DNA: TGTGCCAGCAGCGGACTACTAGAAGCCCATGAGCAGTTCTTC

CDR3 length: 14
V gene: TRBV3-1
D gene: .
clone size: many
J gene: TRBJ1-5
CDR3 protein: CASSLFSSNQPQHF
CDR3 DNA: TGTGCCAGCAGCCTCTTCAGTTCGAATCAGCCCCAGCATTTT

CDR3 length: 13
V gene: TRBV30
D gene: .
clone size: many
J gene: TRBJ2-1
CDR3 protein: CAWSAPNNNEQFF
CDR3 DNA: TGTGCCTGGAGCGCCCCGAACAACAATGAGCAGTTCTTC

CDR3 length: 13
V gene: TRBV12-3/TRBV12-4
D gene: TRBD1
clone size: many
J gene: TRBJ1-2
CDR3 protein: CASSLQGADGYTF
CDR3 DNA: TGTGCCAGCAGCTTGCAGGGGGCGGATGGCTACACCTTC

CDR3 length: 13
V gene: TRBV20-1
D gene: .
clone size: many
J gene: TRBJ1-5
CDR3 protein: CSARVNRDQPQHF
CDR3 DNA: TGCAGTGCTAGAGTTAACAGGGATCAGCCCCAGCATTTT

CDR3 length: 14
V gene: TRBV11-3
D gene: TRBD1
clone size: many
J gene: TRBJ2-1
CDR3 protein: CASIPGTGYNEQFF
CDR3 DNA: TGTGCCAGCATACCGGGGACAGGGTACAATGAGCAGTTCTTC

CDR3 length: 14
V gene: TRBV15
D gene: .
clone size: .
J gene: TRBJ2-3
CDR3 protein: CATSRGFEADTQYF
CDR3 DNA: TGTGCCACCAGCAGGGGGTTTGAGGCAGATACGCAGTATTTT

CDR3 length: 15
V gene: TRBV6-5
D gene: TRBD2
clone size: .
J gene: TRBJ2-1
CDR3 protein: CASSYVASGYNEQLF
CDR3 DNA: TGTGCCAGCAGTTACGTGGCTAGCGGCTACAATGAGCAGCTCTTC

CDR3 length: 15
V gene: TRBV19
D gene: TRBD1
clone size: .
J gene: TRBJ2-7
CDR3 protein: CASSILGTGSYEQYF
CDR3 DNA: TGTGCCAGTAGTATTCTCGGGACAGGGTCCTACGAGCAGTACTTC

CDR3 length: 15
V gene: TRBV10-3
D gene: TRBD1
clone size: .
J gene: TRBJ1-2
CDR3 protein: CAITRKGQGANGYTF
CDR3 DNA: TGTGCCATCACCCGGAAGGGACAGGGGGCGAATGGCTACACCTTC

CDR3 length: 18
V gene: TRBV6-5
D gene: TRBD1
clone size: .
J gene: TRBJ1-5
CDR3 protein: CASSSDRQGPYSNQPQHF
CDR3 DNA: TGTGCCAGCAGTTCAGACAGACAGGGGCCCTATAGCAATCAGCCCCAGCATTTT

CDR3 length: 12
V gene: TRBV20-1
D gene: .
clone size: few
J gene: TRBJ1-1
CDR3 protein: CSAQGPNTEAFF
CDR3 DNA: TGCAGTGCTCAGGGGCCCAACACTGAAGCTTTCTTT

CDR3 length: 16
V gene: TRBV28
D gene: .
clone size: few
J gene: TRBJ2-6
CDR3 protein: CASSGYTGAGANVLTF
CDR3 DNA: TGTGCCAGTTCCGGGTACACGGGGGCTGGGGCCAACGTCCTGACTTTC

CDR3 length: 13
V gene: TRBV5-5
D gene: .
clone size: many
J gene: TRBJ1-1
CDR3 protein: CASRQALNTEAFF
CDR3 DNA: TGTGCCAGCCGTCAGGCCCTGAACACTGAAGCTTTCTTT

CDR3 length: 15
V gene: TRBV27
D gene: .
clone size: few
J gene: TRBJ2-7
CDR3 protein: CASSLRGGGFYEQYF
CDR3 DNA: TGTGCCAGCAGTTTAAGGGGGGGCGGCTTCTACGAGCAGTACTTC

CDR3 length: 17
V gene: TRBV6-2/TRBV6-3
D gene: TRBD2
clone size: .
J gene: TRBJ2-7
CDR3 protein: CASSYGGELAGSYEQYF
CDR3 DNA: TGTGCCAGCAGTTACGGTGGAGAACTAGCGGGTTCCTACGAGCAGTACTTC

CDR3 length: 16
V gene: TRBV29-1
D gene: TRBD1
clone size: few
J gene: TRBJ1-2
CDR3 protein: CSVVSGSSDRGLGYTF
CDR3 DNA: TGCAGCGTTGTGTCGGGTTCTTCTGACAGGGGGCTTGGCTACACCTTC

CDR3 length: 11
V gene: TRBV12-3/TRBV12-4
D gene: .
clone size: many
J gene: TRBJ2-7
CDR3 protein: CASSSRWEQYF
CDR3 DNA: TGTGCCAGCAGCTCTAGATGGGAGCAGTACTTC

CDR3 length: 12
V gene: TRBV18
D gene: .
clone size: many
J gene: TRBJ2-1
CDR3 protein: CASSSTSNEQFF
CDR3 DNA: TGTGCCAGCTCATCGACTAGCAATGAGCAGTTCTTC

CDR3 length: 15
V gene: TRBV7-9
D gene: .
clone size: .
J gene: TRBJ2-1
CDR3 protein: CASSLAYGGGNEQFF
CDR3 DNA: TGTGCCAGCAGCTTAGCGTACGGAGGAGGCAATGAGCAGTTCTTC

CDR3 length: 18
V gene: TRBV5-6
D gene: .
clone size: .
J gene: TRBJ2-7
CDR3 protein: CASSPGRGGLGGYHEQYF
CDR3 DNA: TGTGCCAGCAGCCCGGGCCGGGGAGGACTAGGGGGATACCACGAGCAGTACTTC

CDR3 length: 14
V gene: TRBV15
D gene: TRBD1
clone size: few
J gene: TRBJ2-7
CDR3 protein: CATLRPGQGHEQYF
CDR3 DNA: TGTGCCACTCTACGACCGGGACAGGGGCACGAGCAGTACTTC

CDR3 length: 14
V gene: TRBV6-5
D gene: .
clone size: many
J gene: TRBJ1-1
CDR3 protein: CASSYSVAAEEAFF
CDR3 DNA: TGTGCCAGCAGTTACTCGGTAGCGGCGGAAGAAGCTTTCTTT

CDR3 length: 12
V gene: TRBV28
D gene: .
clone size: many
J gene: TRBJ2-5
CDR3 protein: CASGGARETQYF
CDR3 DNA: TGTGCCAGCGGGGGGGCGAGAGAGACCCAGTACTTC

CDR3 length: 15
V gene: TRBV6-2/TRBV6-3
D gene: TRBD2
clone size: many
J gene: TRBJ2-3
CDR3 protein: CASTLAGMRTDTQYF
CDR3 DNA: TGTGCCAGCACCTTAGCGGGAATGAGGACAGATACGCAGTATTTT

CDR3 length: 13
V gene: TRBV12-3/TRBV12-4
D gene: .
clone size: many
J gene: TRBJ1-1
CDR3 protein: CASSLVPGEEAFF
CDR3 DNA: TGTGCCAGCAGTTTAGTCCCCGGGGAGGAAGCTTTCTTT

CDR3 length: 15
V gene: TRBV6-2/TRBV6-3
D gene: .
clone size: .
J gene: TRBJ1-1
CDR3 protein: CASSCSREMNTEAFF
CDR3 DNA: TGTGCCAGCAGTTGCTCGAGAGAGATGAACACTGAAGCTTTCTTT

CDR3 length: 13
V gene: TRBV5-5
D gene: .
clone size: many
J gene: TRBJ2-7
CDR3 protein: CASSSGHIYEQYF
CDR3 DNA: TGTGCCAGCAGCTCGGGGCATATCTACGAGCAGTACTTC

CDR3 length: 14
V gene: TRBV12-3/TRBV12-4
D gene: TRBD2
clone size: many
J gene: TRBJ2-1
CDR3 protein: CASSIAGVKNEQFF
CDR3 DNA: TGTGCCAGCAGTATAGCGGGAGTGAAAAATGAGCAGTTCTTC

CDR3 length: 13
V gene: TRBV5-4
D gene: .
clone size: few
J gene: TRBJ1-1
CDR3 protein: CASSLGRAPDAFF
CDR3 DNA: TGTGCCAGCAGCTTGGGTAGGGCCCCCGACGCTTTCTTT

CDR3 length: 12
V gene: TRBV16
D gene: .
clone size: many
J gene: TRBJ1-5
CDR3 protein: CASSQSIQPQHF
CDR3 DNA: TGTGCCAGCAGCCAATCAATTCAGCCCCAGCATTTT

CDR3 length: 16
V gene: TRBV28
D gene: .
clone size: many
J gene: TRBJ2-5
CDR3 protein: CASSLDPGTPQETQYF
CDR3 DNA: TGTGCCAGCAGTTTAGACCCCGGGACACCCCAAGAGACCCAGTACTTC

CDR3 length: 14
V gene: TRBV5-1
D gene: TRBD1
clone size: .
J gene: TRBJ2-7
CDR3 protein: CASRRDRGPYEQYF
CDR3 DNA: TGCGCCAGCAGGCGGGACAGGGGCCCCTACGAGCAGTACTTC

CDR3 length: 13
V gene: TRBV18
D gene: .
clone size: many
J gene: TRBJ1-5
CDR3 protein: CASSPGSNQPQHF
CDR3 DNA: TGTGCCAGCTCACCGGGAAGCAATCAGCCCCAGCATTTT

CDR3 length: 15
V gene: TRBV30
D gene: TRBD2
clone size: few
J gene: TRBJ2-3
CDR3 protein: CAWSASGTPTDTQYF
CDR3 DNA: TGTGCCTGGAGTGCTAGCGGGACCCCCACAGATACGCAGTATTTT

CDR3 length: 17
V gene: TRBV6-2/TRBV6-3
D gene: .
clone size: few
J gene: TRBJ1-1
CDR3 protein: CASSPALARGGVPEAFF
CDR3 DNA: TGTGCCAGCAGCCCAGCCTTGGCTCGAGGGGGGGTGCCTGAAGCTTTCTTT

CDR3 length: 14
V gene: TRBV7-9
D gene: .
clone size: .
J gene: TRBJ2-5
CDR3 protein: CASSLAVAEETQYF
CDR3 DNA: TGTGCCAGCAGCTTAGCAGTCGCTGAGGAGACCCAGTACTTC